This TCR beta chain emerged from a study of cytomegalovirus exposure and HLA in healthy donors. Study-level background: In a later analysis, it was reported that the 110 or so validation repertoires had been produced on the same platform as the 666 repertoires belonging to the first cohort. Study-wide points: In vitro work confirmed that a few CMV-associated chains recognize CMV antigens. The tendency of first-cohort TCR clusters to co-occur in the 90 to 150 validation repertoires emerged from a later analysis.

Using immunoSEQ multiplex PCR, the repertoire was profiled, and TCRdb retains in-frame clones only, with some absent. Of some 120,000 clones in the sample, 88% were seen once. For this clone: No antigen is known for it.

It was the roughly 130-subject validation cohort, separate from the approximately 620-subject first cohort, to which the donors belonged. Trimming removed 3 bases at V and 0 bases at J, with 21 bases between. The CDR3 is 19 residues long. Per germline, CDR1 SGHTA and CDR2 FQGNSA. The genes are TRBV7-2 and TRBJ1-5, with D unclear. Material for sequencing was PBMCs. The source is a man aged 25-40 years in good health and CMV-seronegative. CDR3 sequence reads: CASSLGLPELGYSNQPQHF. The CDR3 DNA reads as TGTGCCAGCAGCTTGGGCCTACCCGAGTTGGGTTATAGCAATCAGCCCCAGCATTTT.